What follows is one T cell receptor (beta chain) and its context. These data come from a study of blood T cell repertoires in COVID-19. Study-level information: The United States, Italy and Spain supplied acute and convalescent COVID-19 samples. The cDNA or gDNA used as material had been derived from T cells, B-cell-depleted T cells, or PBMCs.

Sequencing was performed with immunoSEQ multiplex PCR; in TCRdb, only in-frame clones are kept and a portion is missing. The top ten clones hold about 20% of a sample with approximately 210,000 clones, under 90% of them seen once. This receptor was taken from a human donor in a cohort sampled during active COVID-19. Sequencing input: peripheral blood.

Here the CDR3 DNA reads TGTGCCAGCAGTTTATTACAGGGCACCGATCAGCCCCAGCATTTT. Translation gives CASSLLQGTDQPQHF. The chain joins TRBV6-5 to TRBJ1-5; a possible D gene is TRBD1 (6 bases). V was cut by 4 bases and J by 5 bases, with 15 bases left in between. CDR1 is MNHEY and CDR2 is SVGAGI in the germline V gene. The CDR3 is made up of 15 amino acids.